This T cell receptor beta chain came from a study of cytomegalovirus exposure and HLA in healthy donors. The germline CDR1 and CDR2 sequences are SGHNT and YENEEA. This CDR3 has 14 amino acids. V lost 5 bases, J lost 5 bases, and 15 bases lay in between. Researchers ran the PCR with 60 Vbeta and 13 Jbeta primers. The repertoire was sequenced with immunoSEQ multiplex PCR; TCRdb's copy has only in-frame clones and lacks some. Seen here are about 190,000 clones, around 85% observed once, and the top ten hold 3.8%. Material: PBMCs. This clonotype was sampled from a man between 45 and 60 years old in good health and CMV-seronegative. The V call is TRBV11-3, the J call TRBJ2-5; D might be TRBD1 (6 bases). The CDR3 protein is CASSDYRDQETQYF. The CDR3 DNA follows: TGTGCCAGCAGCGATTACAGGGATCAGGAGACCCAGTACTTC.